The subject of this entry is one T cell receptor beta chain. The sample belongs to a study of blood T cell repertoires in COVID-19. Here immunoSEQ multiplex PCR was the method, and the copy in TCRdb shows in-frame clones only, minus some. The repertoire holds some 130,000 clones, with roughly 78% as singletons. Germline V gives CDR1 SGHKS, CDR2 YYEKEE (reference sequence). CDR3 length: 14 amino acids. Trimming stripped 0 bases from V and 5 bases from J, with 11 bases between. This sequence originates from a woman aged 50 to 60 who had recovered from COVID-19. Sequenced sample: PBMCs or T cells enriched from blood (not recorded which). The chain uses TRBV5-5 and TRBJ2-5; tentative D call: TRBD2 (5 bases). The CDR3: CASSLGAGEETQYF. For the CDR3, the DNA is TGTGCCAGCAGCTTGGGGGCCGGGGAGGAGACCCAGTACTTC. The variable domain in full, completed from reference TRBV5-5 and TRBJ2-5, reads DAGVTQSPTHLIKTRGQQVTLRCSPISGHKSVSWYQQVLGQGPQFIFQYYEKEERGRGNFPDRFSARQFPNYSSELNVNALLLGDSALYLCASSLGAGEETQYFGPGTRLLVL.